This T cell receptor (beta chain) was sequenced during a study of cytotoxic CD8 clonotypes in ibrutinib-treated CLL. This clone was found once. The CDR3 is 14 amino acids. Germline V lookup: CDR1 SGHKS, CDR2 YYEKEE (reference sequence). V was trimmed by 4 bases and J by 0 bases, leaving 10 bases between them. Libraries were prepared by immunoSEQ multiplex PCR; TCRdb keeps only in-frame clonotypes and omits some of them. The sample lists 200,000 to 250,000 clones; more than 65% were seen once. V gene TRBV5-5 combines with J gene TRBJ1-1; D remains unclear. The receptor was derived from a human donor with chronic lymphocytic leukemia. The sequencing used PBMCs, collected after 12 months of ibrutinib treatment. The CDR3 DNA sequence: TGTGCCAGCAGCCACCCGACGGTGAACACTGAAGCTTTCTTT. It translates to CASSHPTVNTEAFF.